This T cell receptor (beta chain) was retrieved from a study of T cells expressing NK-cell markers. Reprocessing the 5' RACE reads, TCRdb reports a single entry for every CDR3 protein and omits DNA. This repertoire comprises about 150,000 distinct CDR3 sequences; its ten largest clones make up less than 40%. Per germline, CDR1 LGHDT and CDR2 YNNKEL (reference sequence). The CDR3 covers 15 residues. The sequencing input was blood T cells: a sorted CD56 or NKG2C T cell subset, CD4+ or CD8+ T cells, or bulk PBMC T cells (not recorded which). The sequence was obtained from a woman aged 45-65 years in good health. V gene TRBV3-1 combines with J gene TRBJ2-7; the D call of TRBD2 rests on TCRdb alone, since no DNA is present to check it. The CDR3 sequence: CASRYGLVGAYEQYF.